This is a list of T cell receptor beta chains from one sample in a study of beta chain features in type 1 diabetes. Sequencing was performed with immunoSEQ multiplex PCR; in TCRdb, only in-frame clones are kept and a portion is missing. The data contain roughly 300,000 clones, about 15% of them seen just once; the ten biggest clones take up 6.7%. Sequencing was done on a sample of central memory CD4+ T cells from blood. Every receptor here comes from a man aged 25 to 45 in good health. The CDR3 runs from the conserved cysteine through the conserved F or W. The order of the fields is J gene, D gene, V gene, clone size, CDR3 protein, CDR3 DNA. D genes are given only for firm matches. Only some rows state a clone size, as once, few, many or a class for expanded clones.

>TRBJ2-3|-|TRBV6-5|few
CASSEGLRGDTQYF
TGTGCCAGCTCTGAAGGACTCCGCGGAGATACGCAGTATTTT
>TRBJ2-1|-|TRBV11-3|few
CASSSQGYNEQFF
TGTGCCAGCAGCTCACAGGGATATAATGAGCAGTTCTTC
>TRBJ2-1|TRBD2|TRBV5-5|few
CASSLEGGSIDEQFF
TGTGCCAGCAGCTTGGAGGGAGGGAGTATCGATGAGCAGTTCTTC
>TRBJ2-1|TRBD2|TRBV29-1|few
CSVALAANNEQFF
TGCAGCGTTGCTCTAGCGGCGAACAATGAGCAGTTCTTC
>TRBJ1-5|-|TRBV6-1|-
CASSVTTANQPQHF
TGTGCCAGCAGTGTCACAACGGCCAATCAGCCCCAGCATTTT
>TRBJ2-3|-|TRBV7-2|-
CASSLSSGIGFGDTQYF
TGTGCCAGCAGCTTATCTTCGGGGATCGGGTTTGGAGATACGCAGTATTTT
>TRBJ1-2|TRBD1|TRBV28|-
CASRPGQSYGYTF
TGTGCCAGCAGGCCGGGACAGTCCTATGGCTACACCTTC
>TRBJ1-1|-|TRBV6-6|-
CASSPTNTQGFTEAFF
TGTGCCAGCAGTCCCACGAACACTCAGGGTTTCACTGAAGCTTTCTTT
>TRBJ2-1|-|TRBV30|-
CAWRWAYNEQFF
TGTGCCTGGAGGTGGGCCTACAATGAGCAGTTCTTC
>TRBJ1-1|-|TRBV25-1|few
CASSVTRGTEAFF
TGTGCCAGCAGTGTAACAAGGGGGACTGAAGCTTTCTTT
>TRBJ1-5|-|TRBV6-1|-
CASSEGGGGQPQHF
TGTGCCAGCAGTGAAGGTGGGGGAGGTCAGCCCCAGCATTTT
>TRBJ1-4|-|TRBV7-2|-
CASSLENVGQENEKLFF
TGTGCCAGCAGCTTAGAGAATGTTGGGCAGGAGAATGAAAAACTGTTTTTT
>TRBJ1-1|-|TRBV18|-
CASSPTVSENTEAFF
TGTGCCAGCTCACCTACAGTATCAGAGAACACTGAAGCTTTCTTT
>TRBJ1-1|-|TRBV7-9|-
CASSFGTNTEAFF
TGTGCCAGCAGCTTTGGTACGAACACTGAAGCTTTCTTT
>TRBJ2-7|-|TRBV20-1|-
CSATPGTGMYF
TGCAGTGCTACCCCCGGGACGGGTATGTACTTC
>TRBJ1-2|-|TRBV7-2|-
CASSLVGGGAYGYTF
TGTGCCAGCAGCTTAGTGGGAGGGGGAGCCTATGGCTACACCTTC
>TRBJ1-2|-|TRBV2|few
CASGRMTNYGYTF
TGTGCCAGCGGACGGATGACTAACTATGGCTACACCTTC
>TRBJ2-7|-|TRBV5-8|-
CASSSQGSSYEQYF
TGTGCCAGCAGCTCCCAGGGTAGCTCCTACGAGCAGTACTTC
>TRBJ1-2|TRBD1|TRBV6-5|-
CASRPGQGEFGYTF
TGTGCCAGCAGGCCGGGACAGGGGGAATTTGGCTACACCTTC
>TRBJ1-1|-|TRBV7-8|many
CASSLTENTEAFF
TGTGCCAGCAGCTTGACAGAAAACACTGAAGCTTTCTTT
>TRBJ2-3|-|TRBV11-2|-
CASSLDRSSSTDTQYF
TGTGCCAGCAGCTTAGATAGGAGTTCTAGCACAGATACGCAGTATTTT
>TRBJ2-5|TRBD2|TRBV14|few
CASSQSMGLAGAETQYF
TGTGCCAGCAGCCAATCCATGGGACTAGCGGGAGCGGAGACCCAGTACTTC
>TRBJ1-5|-|TRBV11-2|few
CASSFAPTGSNQPQHF
TGTGCCAGCAGCTTTGCCCCAACAGGTAGCAATCAGCCCCAGCATTTT
>TRBJ1-1|TRBD1|TRBV10-3|few
CAITETGNMNTEAFF
TGTGCCATCACCGAGACAGGGAATATGAACACTGAAGCTTTCTTT
>TRBJ2-3|TRBD2|TRBV4-3|-
CASSLQRDTDTQYF
TGCGCCAGCAGCCTTCAGCGGGACACAGATACGCAGTATTTT
>TRBJ2-5|TRBD2|TRBV5-4|few
CASSLNRGLAGETQYF
TGTGCCAGCAGCTTAAACCGCGGACTAGCGGGAGAGACCCAGTACTTC
>TRBJ2-6|-|TRBV7-2|-
CATKQAGANVLTF
TGTGCCACCAAGCAGGCTGGGGCCAACGTCCTGACTTTC
>TRBJ2-3|TRBD2|TRBV6-1|-
CASSEIPAGDSAQYF
TGTGCCAGCAGTGAAATTCCAGCGGGGGACTCGGCGCAGTATTTT
>TRBJ1-2|-|TRBV15|-
CATTRGSGVTGYTF
TGTGCCACCACCCGAGGCTCAGGGGTTACTGGCTACACCTTC
>TRBJ2-3|TRBD2|TRBV19|-
CASSIAGGPDTQYF
TGTGCCAGTAGTATAGCGGGAGGGCCAGATACGCAGTATTTT
>TRBJ2-7|-|TRBV6-5|-
CASSYGREKGEQYF
TGTGCCAGCAGTTACGGAAGGGAAAAAGGCGAGCAGTACTTC
>TRBJ2-1|TRBD2|TRBV5-1|few
CASVELAGGDEQFF
TGCGCCAGCGTCGAACTAGCGGGAGGGGATGAGCAGTTCTTC
>TRBJ1-1|-|TRBV19|-
CASSDPAGETEAFF
TGTGCCAGTAGTGACCCTGCAGGGGAAACTGAAGCTTTCTTT
>TRBJ1-1|-|TRBV7-9|-
CASSSPGGEGTEAFF
TGTGCCAGCAGCTCCCCTGGGGGGGAGGGCACTGAAGCTTTCTTT
>TRBJ1-4|-|TRBV18|-
CASSPVTGGEKLFF
TGTGCCAGCTCACCAGTGACAGGAGGGGAAAAACTGTTTTTT
>TRBJ2-3|TRBD2|TRBV2|-
CASGTSAGGADTQYF
TGTGCCAGCGGAACATCTGCGGGAGGGGCCGATACGCAGTATTTT
>TRBJ2-3|-|TRBV11-2|few
CASSAPWTADTQYF
TGTGCCAGCAGCGCCCCTTGGACAGCCGATACGCAGTATTTT
>TRBJ2-1|TRBD1|TRBV6-5|-
CASKRTGGYNEQFF
TGTGCCAGCAAGCGGACAGGGGGCTACAATGAGCAGTTCTTC
>TRBJ1-2|-|TRBV2|few
CASRLREWGGYTF
TGTGCCAGCAGGCTAAGGGAATGGGGAGGCTACACCTTC
>TRBJ2-5|TRBD2|TRBV7-2|few
CASSLSGGKETQYF
TGTGCCAGCAGCCTTAGCGGGGGGAAGGAGACCCAGTACTTC
>TRBJ2-5|-|TRBV7-9|few
CASSLSAGPETQYF
TGTGCCAGCAGCTTATCGGCGGGACCAGAGACCCAGTACTTC
>TRBJ1-2|-|TRBV9|-
CASSAASGRAGYTF
TGTGCCAGCAGCGCCGCCTCAGGTAGGGCCGGCTACACCTTC
>TRBJ2-2|-|TRBV7-3|-
CASSSSAANTGELFF
TGTGCCAGCAGCTCTAGCGCAGCGAACACCGGGGAGCTGTTTTTT
>TRBJ2-3|TRBD2|TRBV6-6|-
CASRHSGARTDTQYF
TGTGCCAGCAGACATAGCGGGGCCCGCACAGATACGCAGTATTTT
>TRBJ1-2|-|TRBV6-1|-
CASGQKNNYGYTF
TGTGCCAGCGGCCAGAAGAATAACTATGGCTACACCTTC
>TRBJ2-5|-|TRBV10-3|few
CAISDGLVRETQYF
TGTGCCATCAGTGATGGCCTAGTAAGAGAGACCCAGTACTTC
>TRBJ1-2|-|TRBV5-1|-
CASIPRGARNYGYTF
TGCGCCAGCATCCCGAGGGGGGCCCGAAACTATGGCTACACCTTC
>TRBJ2-3|-|TRBV4-1|-
CASSQERGAYTDTQYF
TGCGCCAGCAGCCAAGAGAGGGGGGCATACACAGATACGCAGTATTTT